These T cell receptor beta chains were read from a single sample in a study of T cell responses to AZD1222 COVID-19 vaccine. TCRdb keeps only in-frame clones here, not all; method: immunoSEQ multiplex PCR. The sample has some 170,000 clones, 85% to 90% seen once; the top ten hold 1.5% to 2%. Sequencing was performed on peripheral blood, taken on day 0 of AZD1222 vaccination. The source of these receptors is an adult in good health. Each CDR3 is given with its conserved first and last residue. D genes are given only for firm matches. Not all rows give a size; the values are once, few, many and, for expanded clones, a class.

J gene,D gene,V gene,CDR3 length,clone size,CDR3 DNA,CDR3 protein
TRBJ1-2,TRBD1,TRBV19,13,-,TGTGCCAGTAGTTCGACAGGGGGCGGTGGCTACACCTTC,CASSSTGGGGYTF
TRBJ1-4,-,TRBV3-1/TRBV3-2,17,-,TGTGCCAGCAGCCAAGATGAGGCGAAACCAACTAATGAAAAACTGTTTTTT,CASSQDEAKPTNEKLFF
TRBJ1-5,-,TRBV3-1/TRBV3-2,13,-,TGTGCCAGCGGGGAGAATGGCAATCAGCCCCAGCATTTT,CASGENGNQPQHF
TRBJ1-5,-,TRBV6-6,14,once,TGTGCCAGCAGTCTGTTTAAGAGTGATCAGCCCCAGCATTTT,CASSLFKSDQPQHF
TRBJ2-1,-,TRBV5-6,11,-,TGTGCCAGCAGCGCGGGATTAGAGCAGTTCTTC,CASSAGLEQFF
TRBJ1-4,TRBD1,TRBV19,16,-,TGTGCCAGTAGGGAATCCAGGACAGGGACTAATGAAAAACTGTTTTTT,CASRESRTGTNEKLFF
TRBJ1-4,TRBD1,TRBV28,14,-,TGTGCCAGCAGCCTACAGGGGGGTCTTGAAAAACTGTTTTTT,CASSLQGGLEKLFF
TRBJ2-1,-,TRBV5-6,15,once,TGTGCCAGCAGCTTGGGAGGGGTCCTCCACAATGAGCAGTTCTTC,CASSLGGVLHNEQFF
TRBJ1-2,-,TRBV5-1,14,-,TGCGCCAGCCGAGCGAACACCTTTAACTATGGCTACACCTTC,CASRANTFNYGYTF
TRBJ1-6,-,TRBV18,15,-,TGTGCCAGCTCACCACAGACCGCACCTAATTCACCCCTCCACTTT,CASSPQTAPNSPLHF
TRBJ2-3,TRBD2,TRBV10-2,16,-,TGCGCCACCCCACCCCAGGCGGGAGAGGGCACAGATACGCAGTATTTT,CATPPQAGEGTDTQYF
TRBJ1-2,-,TRBV27,17,-,TGTGCCAGCAGTTTTAGGGCCGGGACCCAAACCTCTTATGGCTACACCTTC,CASSFRAGTQTSYGYTF
TRBJ2-3,TRBD2,TRBV19,16,-,TGTGCCAGTAGTCCCCATGAAGCGGGGGGGCGGGATACGCAGTATTTT,CASSPHEAGGRDTQYF
TRBJ2-7,-,TRBV5-1,11,-,TGCGCCAGCGGCACAGGGTCCGAGCAGTACTTC,CASGTGSEQYF
TRBJ2-1,-,TRBV11-2,15,-,TGTGCCAGCAGCTCCAGCAGTAGCTCCTACAATGAGCAGTTCTTC,CASSSSSSSYNEQFF
TRBJ2-5,-,TRBV7-2,14,-,TGTGCCAGCAGCTTAGCCGCAGGGACAGAGACCCAGTACTTC,CASSLAAGTETQYF
TRBJ1-1,-,TRBV25-1,15,-,TGTGCCAGCAGTGGTACGGGGCGGATGAACACTGAAGCTTTCTTT,CASSGTGRMNTEAFF
TRBJ1-2,TRBD1,TRBV7-3,17,-,TGTGCCAGCAGCCAACAAAACACCGGGACAGGGGGCGGTGGCTACACCTTC,CASSQQNTGTGGGGYTF
TRBJ2-1,-,TRBV6-1,14,once,TGTGCCAGCAGTGAAGGCGGGATATTGGCTGAGCAGTTCTTC,CASSEGGILAEQFF
TRBJ1-2,-,TRBV6-5,15,-,TGTGCCAGCAGTTACTCCGGGGGGCGCGTAGATGGCTACACCTTC,CASSYSGGRVDGYTF